Sequencing of this T cell receptor beta chain was carried out in a study of blood T cell repertoires in COVID-19. Sequencing was performed with immunoSEQ multiplex PCR; in TCRdb, only in-frame clones are kept and a portion is missing. The sample holds a few hundred thousand clones, approximately 80% seen once. This clonotype was sampled from a man aged 35 to 55 who had recovered from COVID-19. The sample comprised PBMCs or T cells enriched from blood (not recorded which).

The CDR3 nucleotides are TGTGCCAGCAGCCAAGATCCGGGCTCGGGGAATTCACCCCTCCACTTT. This translates into CASSQDPGSGNSPLHF. The V call is TRBV4-2, the J call TRBJ1-6; D gene ambiguous. Germline V CDR1 and CDR2: LGHNA, YNFKEQ. The CDR3 sequence is 16 residues long. Between the trimmed V and J ends, which lost 0 bases and 7 bases, there was a span of 13 bases.